This note documents a single T cell receptor beta chain sequence. This sample stems from a study of T-cell reconstitution after alpha-beta-depleted transplantation in children. Unique molecular identifiers were incorporated during preparation of the TCRbeta library. TCRdb reprocessed the PCR reads with MiXCR, giving one entry per CDR3 protein. The sample has about 500,000 distinct CDR3 sequences; around a third are singletons. CDR1 and CDR2 from the germline V gene are SQVTM and ANQGSEA. Germline trimming cut 2 bases from V and 0 bases from J; bases unmatched to any gene: 4. The CDR3 runs 15 residues.

The sequence was obtained from a human donor who donated a stem cell graft to a child with aplastic anemia. The sequencing used PBMCs from the stem cell graft donor, collected from the stem cell graft. The chain carries TRBV29-1 and TRBJ2-1; TRBD2 aligns across 7 bases. The CDR3 region is CSVESLADSYNEQFF. CDR3 DNA sequence: TGCAGCGTTGAATCGCTAGCGGACTCCTACAATGAGCAGTTCTTC.